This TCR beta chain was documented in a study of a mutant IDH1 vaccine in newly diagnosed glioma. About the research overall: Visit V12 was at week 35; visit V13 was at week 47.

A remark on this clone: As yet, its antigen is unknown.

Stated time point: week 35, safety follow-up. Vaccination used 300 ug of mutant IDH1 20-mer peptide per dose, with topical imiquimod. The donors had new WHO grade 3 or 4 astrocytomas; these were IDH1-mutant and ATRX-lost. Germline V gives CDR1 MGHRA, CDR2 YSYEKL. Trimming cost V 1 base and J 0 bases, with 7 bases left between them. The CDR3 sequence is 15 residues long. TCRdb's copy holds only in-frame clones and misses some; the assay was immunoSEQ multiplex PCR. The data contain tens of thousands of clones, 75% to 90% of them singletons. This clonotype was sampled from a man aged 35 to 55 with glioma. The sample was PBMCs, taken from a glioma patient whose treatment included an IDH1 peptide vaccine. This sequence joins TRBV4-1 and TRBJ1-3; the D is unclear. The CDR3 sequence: CASSQVGISGNTIYF. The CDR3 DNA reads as TGCGCCAGCAGCCAAGTCGGAATCTCTGGAAACACCATATATTTT.